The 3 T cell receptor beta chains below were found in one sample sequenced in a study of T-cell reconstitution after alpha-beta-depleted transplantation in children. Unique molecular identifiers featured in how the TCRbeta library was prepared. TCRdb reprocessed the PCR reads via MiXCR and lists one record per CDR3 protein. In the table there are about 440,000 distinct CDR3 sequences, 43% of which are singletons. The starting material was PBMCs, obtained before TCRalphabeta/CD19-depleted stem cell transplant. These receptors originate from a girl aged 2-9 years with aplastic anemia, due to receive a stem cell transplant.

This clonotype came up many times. CDR3 sequence (DNA): TGTGCCAGCAGCTTGGGGGGCGGGAGTGGTACGCAGTATTTT. Translation gives CASSLGGGSGTQYF. The chain combines TRBV7-2 with TRBJ2-3; tentatively, D is TRBD2 (7 bases). Trimming shortened V by 3 bases and J by 8 bases, and 15 bases separated the two germline ends. Per the germline V gene, CDR1 is SGHTA and CDR2 is FQGNSA. CDR3 length: 14 amino acids.

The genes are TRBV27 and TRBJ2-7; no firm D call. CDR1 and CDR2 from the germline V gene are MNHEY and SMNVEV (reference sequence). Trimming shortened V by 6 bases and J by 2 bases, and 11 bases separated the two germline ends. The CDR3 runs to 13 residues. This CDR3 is CASSSQVTYEQYF. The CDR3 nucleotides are TGTGCCAGCAGCTCTCAAGTGACCTACGAGCAGTACTTC.

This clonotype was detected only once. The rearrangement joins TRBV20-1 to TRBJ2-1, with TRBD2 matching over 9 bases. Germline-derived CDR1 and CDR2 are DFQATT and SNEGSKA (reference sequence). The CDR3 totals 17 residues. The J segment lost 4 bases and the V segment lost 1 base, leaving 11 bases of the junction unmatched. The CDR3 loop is CSARGPNPSGIYNEQFF. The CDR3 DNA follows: TGCAGTGCTAGAGGGCCCAACCCTAGCGGGATATACAATGAGCAGTTCTTC.